The present TCR beta chain was sequenced within a study of identifying expanded T cells in peripheral blood. Details on this clone: Antigen specificity is unknown.

Trimming pared 0 bases from V and 3 bases from J, leaving 18 bases between. The germline CDR1 and CDR2 sequences are MGHRA and YSYEKL. The CDR3 sequence is 17 residues long. Healthy donors had no documented immune events, such as infections, while sampled. The method was immunoSEQ multiplex PCR; TCRdb's version includes in-frame clones alone and lacks a portion of them. The sample holds 90,000 to 120,000 clones, roughly 89% seen once. The study's findings and limits: Differentially abundant clones: roughly 1.3 between replicates, 16.4 at approximately 14 days, under 25 at four. Variance in clone template counts between two-week samples significantly increased with total template count across all healthy donors.

The J gene is TRBJ2-7, the V gene TRBV4-1; unclear D gene. The sample was blood. The sequence was collected from a person aged 18-69 years in good health. CDR3 in amino acids: CASSQDVGVRWGYEQYF. CDR3 DNA: TGCGCCAGCAGCCAAGATGTTGGGGTCAGGTGGGGCTACGAGCAGTACTTC.